The present TCR beta chain was sequenced within a study of T cell clones after liver transplantation. The method was immunoSEQ multiplex PCR; TCRdb's version includes in-frame clones alone and lacks a portion of them. The sample has tens of thousands of clones, around 80% seen once. This CDR3 contains 14 residues. Trimming removed 3 bases from V and 0 bases from J, with 9 bases in between. The germline V gene encodes CDR1 SGDLS and CDR2 YYNGEE. This clone was observed a few times. The chain joins TRBV9 to TRBJ1-1; D unclear. This sequence was found in a human patient who received a liver transplant. Some of these T cells may belong to the graft donor. Specimen: CD4+ T cells from blood, collected 12 months after liver transplant. CDR3 nucleotide sequence: TGTGCCAGCAGCGCCGACATAATGAACACTGAAGCTTTCTTT. It is translated as CASSADIMNTEAFF.